These 26 T cell receptor beta chains were sequenced from one sample in a study of blood T cell repertoires in COVID-19. Sequenced by immunoSEQ multiplex PCR; TCRdb stores in-frame clones only, minus some. Seen here are approximately 290,000 clones, about nine tenths observed once, and the top ten hold around 12%. The sample consisted of peripheral blood. These receptors all stem from an older woman with acute or convalescent COVID-19.

As DNA, the CDR3 is TGCGCCAGCAGCTTGGGGGTCGCGGGGAAGAACACTGAAGCTTTCTTT. This translates into CASSLGVAGKNTEAFF. J is TRBJ1-1 and V is TRBV5-1; D gene ambiguous. The CDR3 is made up of 16 amino acids. V lost 0 bases to trimming and J lost 1 base, with 13 bases between them. CDR1 and CDR2 from the germline V gene are SGHRS and YFSETQ.

V usage is TRBV2 and J usage is TRBJ2-1; TRBD2 aligns across 8 bases. V lost 6 bases and J lost 3; bases outside the gene matches: 7. The V gene's germline CDR1 is SNHLY and CDR2 FYNNEI. This CDR3 spans 15 amino acids. CDR3 sequence: CASSWRGADYNEQFF. Here the CDR3 DNA reads TGTGCCAGCAGCTGGCGGGGGGCTGACTACAATGAGCAGTTCTTC.

The chain has TRBV27 and TRBJ2-1; 9 bases map to TRBD2. The ends lost 6 bases at V and 7 bases at J; junction bases unmatched: 10. The CDR3 is made up of 15 amino acids. The germline CDR1 and CDR2 sequences are MNHEY and SMNVEV (reference sequence). The DNA of the CDR3 is TGTGCCAGCAGCCTTCCGGGACTAGCTGCGAATGAGCAGTTCTTC. Encoded protein: CASSLPGLAANEQFF.

This rearrangement joins TRBV27 to TRBJ1-2; a possible D gene is TRBD1 (5 bases). The length of the CDR3 is 14 residues. Germline assignment: CDR1 MNHEY and CDR2 SMNVEV (reference sequence). V was cut by 5 bases and J by 6 bases, with 16 bases left in between. CDR3 DNA sequence: TGTGCCAGCAGTCCACTGGGACTAAGGGATGGCTACACCTTC. Translated: CASSPLGLRDGYTF.

The rearrangement uses TRBV3-1 (or the pseudogene TRBV3-2) and TRBJ2-3; the match to TRBD1 covers 8 bases. Losses at the gene ends were 3 bases for V and 0 bases for J; bases not matched to a gene: 5. CDR1 LGHDT and CDR2 YNNKEL come from the germline V gene (reference sequence). The CDR3 sequence is 16 residues long. The CDR3 sequence is CASSHNRGASTDTQYF. The CDR3 coding sequence is TGTGCCAGCAGCCACAACAGGGGGGCTAGCACAGATACGCAGTATTTT.

V and J are TRBV19 and TRBJ2-7; TRBD1 is a possible D gene (6 bases). The V end lost 6 bases, the J end lost 1 base, and 16 bases lay between the germline ends. In germline, CDR1 is LNHDA, CDR2 SQIVND (reference sequence). The CDR3 totals 15 residues. This CDR3 reads CASSHDRRTSYEQYF. In nucleotides, the CDR3 is TGTGCCAGTAGCCACGACAGGAGAACGTCCTACGAGCAGTACTTC.

V usage is TRBV24-1 and J usage is TRBJ1-5; possibly TRBD1 for D (6 bases). Trimming cost V 3 bases and J 4 bases, with 15 bases left between them. Germline V lookup: CDR1 KGHDR, CDR2 SFDVKD. The CDR3 spans 16 residues. Written as DNA, the CDR3 is TGTGCCACCAGTGATGCCGCGACAGGCTTAAATCAGCCCCAGCATTTT. Protein: CATSDAATGLNQPQHF.

The V gene is TRBV6-5, the J gene TRBJ2-1, with 9 bases fitting TRBD1. The germline V gene encodes CDR1 MNHEY and CDR2 SVGAGI. The CDR3 spans 16 residues. With 4 bases clipped from V and 4 bases from J, the junction kept 8 bases outside the gene matches. The CDR3 coding sequence is TGTGCCAGCAGTTCGATACCGGGACAGGGATACAATGAGCAGTTCTTC. Protein: CASSSIPGQGYNEQFF.

V gene TRBV27 combines with J gene TRBJ2-1; D uncertain. The CDR3 loop spans 13 amino acids. V dropped 3 bases and J dropped 6 bases, with 9 bases sitting between them. Germline V gene data show CDR1 as MNHEY and CDR2 as SMNVEV (reference sequence). This CDR3 reads CASSFPPPNEQFF. CDR3 DNA sequence: TGTGCCAGCAGTTTTCCCCCTCCCAATGAGCAGTTCTTC.

This clone was detected a few times. The chain couples TRBV4-3 to TRBJ1-4; possibly TRBD1 for D (6 bases). The CDR3 is made up of 15 amino acids. Germline loops: CDR1 LGHNA, CDR2 YSLEER. The V and J ends lost 0 bases and 8 bases respectively, with 13 bases between them. CDR3 in amino acids: CASSQERQGWEKLFF. The CDR3 nucleotides are TGCGCCAGCAGCCAAGAAAGGCAGGGGTGGGAAAAACTGTTTTTT.

This sequence joins TRBV7-6 and TRBJ1-5; possible D gene TRBD1, 6 bases. The CDR3 is 17 residues long. Germline assignment: CDR1 SGHVS and CDR2 FNYEAQ. V was shortened by 4 bases and J by 2 bases, with 18 bases between the two germline ends. The CDR3 sequence: CASSSHAGADGNQPQHF. In DNA form, the CDR3 reads TGTGCCAGCAGCTCTCACGCGGGGGCCGACGGCAATCAGCCCCAGCATTTT.

V usage is TRBV19 and J usage is TRBJ2-7, with 14 bases that match TRBD2. V gave up 6 bases and J gave up 3 bases; unmatched junction bases: 4. The V gene's germline CDR1 is LNHDA and CDR2 SQIVND (reference sequence). This CDR3 is 15 amino acids long. CDR3 sequence reads: CASSPGLAGDYEQYF. CDR3 in DNA: TGTGCCAGTAGCCCGGGACTAGCGGGGGACTACGAGCAGTACTTC.

This clone was seen only once. Other DNA sequences from this sample encode an identical CDR3 as well. The gene calls are TRBV9 and TRBJ1-6, with TRBD1 as a possible D gene (5 bases). The CDR3 runs 14 residues. The V end was cut by 2 bases, the J end by 7 bases, with 10 bases between. Germline values: CDR1 SGDLS, CDR2 YYNGEE. CDR3 nucleotide sequence: TGTGCCAGCAGCGTGGAGCAGGGAAATTCACCCCTCCACTTT. Encoded protein: CASSVEQGNSPLHF.

The chain employs TRBV4-3 and TRBJ1-6; perhaps TRBD1 as D (5 bases). The CDR3 totals 15 residues. V was trimmed by 4 bases and J by 6 bases, leaving 13 bases between them. Germline V gene sequence: CDR1 LGHNA, CDR2 YSLEER. In DNA form, the CDR3 reads TGCGCCAGCAGCCCTCACTGGGGCGGTAATTCACCCCTCCACTTT. This sequence encodes CASSPHWGGNSPLHF.

This clone was observed a handful of times. The chain employs TRBV28 and TRBJ1-2, with D possibly being TRBD1 (6 bases). CDR1 and CDR2 from the germline V gene are MDHEN and SYDVKM. V gave up 7 bases and J gave up 0 bases, with 12 bases separating them. The CDR3 runs to 14 residues. CDR3 coding DNA: TGTGCCAGCACCCAGGGGCGGGCTAACTATGGCTACACCTTC. Its protein is CASTQGRANYGYTF.

The chain uses TRBV5-4 and TRBJ2-7; weak D call: TRBD1 (7 bases). The CDR3 contains 15 residues. Trimming took 4 bases from V and 6 from J, leaving 20 bases between them. Per germline, CDR1 SGHNT and CDR2 YYREEE (reference sequence). CDR3 loop: CASSVGGTARPEQYF. The CDR3 coding sequence is TGTGCCAGCAGCGTGGGCGGGACAGCTCGCCCCGAGCAGTACTTC.

The rearrangement links TRBV18 to TRBJ2-4, with 7 positions matching TRBD2. Germline V gives CDR1 KGHSH, CDR2 LQKENI. This CDR3 is 18 amino acids long. Trimming at V came to 6 bases and at J to 0 bases, leaving 14 bases not matched to a gene. The DNA for the CDR3 is TGTGCCAGCTCCCACGGACTAGAAGGCGTCCTAGCCAAAAACATTCAGTACTTC. This gives the protein CASSHGLEGVLAKNIQYF.

The chain carries TRBV6-5 and TRBJ1-5, with D maybe TRBD1 (5 bases). CDR3 length: 14 amino acids. V lost 2 bases to trimming and J lost 2 bases, with 7 bases between them. The germline V gene has CDR1 MNHEY and CDR2 SVGAGI. The CDR3 loop reads CASSYGGGNQPQHF. CDR3 coding DNA: TGTGCCAGCAGTTACGGGGGGGGCAATCAGCCCCAGCATTTT.

The chain combines TRBV5-1 with TRBJ2-7, with TRBD2 matching over 10 bases. J lost 9 bases, V lost 4 bases, and 13 bases had no gene match. The CDR3 runs 15 residues. In germline, CDR1 is SGHRS, CDR2 YFSETQ. CDR3 in amino acids: CASSPEAGGPYWQYF. Written as DNA, the CDR3 is TGCGCCAGCAGCCCCGAAGCGGGAGGGCCATATTGGCAGTACTTC.

Here the CDR3 DNA reads TGTGCCAGCAGCTTGGGGGGGGTTAATTCACCCCTCCACTTT. Its protein is CASSLGGVNSPLHF. The V gene is TRBV5-6, the J gene TRBJ1-6; D might be TRBD1 (5 bases). CDR1 is SGHDT, CDR2 YYEEEE, per germline. The CDR3 runs 14 residues. Deletions cut 0 bases from V and 6 bases from J, with 7 bases between.

The chain couples TRBV21-1 to TRBJ1-1; the table names TRBD1, a call not compared with the DNA. TRBV21-1 is an annotated pseudogene. CDR3 length: 14 residues. The CDR3 bases are TGTGCCAGCAGCAGATTCAGGGGGGACACTGAAGCTTTCTTT. It is translated as CASSRFRGDTEAFF.

V and J are TRBV3-1 (or the pseudogene TRBV3-2) and TRBJ2-3, with 9 bases that match TRBD2. This CDR3 is built from 16 residues. Germline values: CDR1 LGHDT, CDR2 YNNKEL (reference sequence). V gave up 4 bases and J gave up 6 bases; unmatched junction bases: 11. CDR3 protein: CASSPLAGGPADTQYF. The CDR3, as DNA: TGTGCCAGCAGCCCCCTGGCGGGGGGGCCTGCGGATACGCAGTATTTT.

This clone appeared once. V and J are TRBV7-9 and TRBJ2-1; tentatively, D is TRBD2 (6 bases). The V gene's germline CDR1 is SEHNR and CDR2 FQNEAQ (reference sequence). The CDR3 runs 15 residues. Trimming stripped 4 bases from V and 8 bases from J, with 18 bases between. CDR3 coding DNA: TGTGCCAGCAGCTCCCTGGGACTTCCGGGGGATGAGCAGTTCTTC. Amino acid sequence: CASSSLGLPGDEQFF.

The V call is TRBV19, the J call TRBJ2-1; 15 nucleotides agree with TRBD2. The CDR3 has 16 residues. Germline V gene lookup returns CDR1 LNHDA and CDR2 SQIVND (reference sequence). V shed 4 bases and J 4 bases; nucleotides not matched to a gene: 2. The chain's CDR3 is CASSRTSGRGYNEQFF. The CDR3 nucleotides are TGTGCCAGTAGTAGGACTAGCGGGAGGGGGTACAATGAGCAGTTCTTC.

Only a few counts were recorded for this clone. This rearrangement joins TRBV19 to TRBJ1-4, with 7 bases matching TRBD1. Germline loops: CDR1 LNHDA, CDR2 SQIVND (reference sequence). The CDR3 length is 14 residues. With V trimmed by 5 bases and J by 5 bases, 5 bases remained unmatched. CDR3: CASSFLQGNEKLFF. The CDR3 nucleotides are TGTGCCAGTAGTTTCCTACAGGGGAATGAAAAACTGTTTTTT. The full variable domain, rest sourced from reference TRBV19 and TRBJ1-4, is DGGITQSPKYLFRKEGQNVTLSCEQNLNHDAMYWYRQDPGQGLRLIYYSQIVNDFQKGDIAEGYSVSREKKESFPLTVTSAQKNPTAFYLCASSFLQGNEKLFFGSGTQLSVL.

The rearrangement links TRBV7-2 to TRBJ2-7; TRBD1 aligns across 9 bases. Per germline, CDR1 SGHTA and CDR2 FQGNSA. The V segment lost 1 base and the J segment 4 bases; nucleotides outside the gene matches: 5. The CDR3 length is 15 residues. CDR3 in amino acids: CASSLGPGQGYEQYF. DNA for the CDR3: TGTGCCAGCAGCTTAGGCCCTGGACAGGGGTACGAGCAGTACTTC. The variable domain in full, completed from reference TRBV7-2 and TRBJ2-7, reads GAGVSQSPSNKVTEKGKDVELRCDPISGHTALYWYRQSLGQGLEFLIYFQGNSAPDKSGLPSDRFSAERTGGSVSTLTIQRTQQEDSAVYLCASSLGPGQGYEQYFGPGTRLTVT.